This is a list of T cell receptor beta chains from one sample in a study of cytomegalovirus exposure and HLA in healthy donors. Libraries were prepared by immunoSEQ multiplex PCR; TCRdb keeps only in-frame clonotypes and omits some of them. The table lists 200,000 to 300,000 clones, approximately 84% of them singletons. The sequencing input was PBMCs. These receptors were collected from a woman aged 40 to 50 in good health and CMV-seropositive. Both conserved end residues are part of each CDR3. D genes are given only for firm matches. Not all rows give a size; the values are once, few, many and, for expanded clones, a class.

CASSDAAGQKDSNQPQHF TGTGCCAGCAGCGACGCCGCGGGACAGAAAGATAGCAATCAGCCCCAGCATTTT - TRBJ1-5 TRBV14 TRBD1
CASSTIAGAHNEQFF TGCGCCAGCAGCACCATAGCGGGAGCCCACAATGAGCAGTTCTTC - TRBJ2-1 TRBV5-1 TRBD2
CASSNRGLAGGPGDTQYF TGTGCCAGCAGCAACCGTGGACTAGCGGGAGGGCCTGGGGATACGCAGTATTTT - TRBJ2-3 TRBV7-9 TRBD2
CASSRLVGAQETQYF TGCGCCAGCAGCCGATTAGTGGGGGCACAAGAGACCCAGTACTTC once TRBJ2-5 TRBV4-3 -
CASSLDTSYEQYF TGCGCCAGCAGCTTGGACACCTCCTACGAGCAGTACTTC - TRBJ2-7 TRBV5-1 -
CASRGTEAFF TGCGCCTCCCGGGGGACTGAAGCTTTCTTT few TRBJ1-1 TRBV5-1 -
CASSLTGLPSTDTQYF TGTGCCAGCAGCTTAACGGGGTTACCTAGCACAGATACGCAGTATTTT - TRBJ2-3 TRBV11-3 -
CASSLTGVSGGYTF TGTGCCAGCAGTTTAACCGGGGTATCGGGTGGCTACACCTTC - TRBJ1-2 TRBV27 -
CAWARGYNEQFF TGTGCCTGGGCCCGGGGATACAATGAGCAGTTCTTC - TRBJ2-1 TRBV30 -
CASSNDRGGGNQPQHF TGTGCCAGCAGCAACGACAGGGGAGGAGGCAATCAGCCCCAGCATTTT - TRBJ1-5 TRBV5-5 TRBD1
CASSPRGEQYF TGTGCCAGCAGCCCCCGGGGCGAGCAGTACTTC once TRBJ2-7 TRBV7-8 -
CASRQGAYNSPLHF TGTGCCAGCAGACAGGGGGCCTATAATTCACCCCTCCACTTT few TRBJ1-6 TRBV2 TRBD1
CASRWSGSNEKLFF TGTGCCAGCAGGTGGTCAGGGTCTAATGAAAAACTGTTTTTT - TRBJ1-4 TRBV2 -
CASSQVGGEAQETQYF TGTGCCAGCAGCCAAGTAGGAGGGGAGGCCCAAGAGACCCAGTACTTC - TRBJ2-5 TRBV4-2 -
CSVEGQGYEQYF TGCAGCGTTGAAGGACAGGGCTACGAGCAGTACTTC - TRBJ2-7 TRBV29-1 TRBD1
CAWSVLAGDETQYF TGTGCCTGGAGTGTACTCGCGGGAGATGAGACCCAGTACTTC - TRBJ2-5 TRBV30 TRBD2
CAWSTTGDTEAFF TGTGCCTGGAGTACTACAGGGGATACTGAAGCTTTCTTT once TRBJ1-1 TRBV30 TRBD1
CASSFDRDRVNSPLHF TGTGCCAGCAGTTTCGACCGGGACAGGGTAAATTCACCCCTCCACTTT - TRBJ1-6 TRBV27 TRBD1
CASSLVAGGRYEQYF TGTGCCAGCAGCTTAGTAGCGGGAGGCCGGTACGAGCAGTACTTC - TRBJ2-7 TRBV11-3 TRBD2
CASSVDFKGADTEAFF TGTGCCAGCAGCGTAGATTTCAAGGGGGCAGACACTGAAGCTTTCTTT once TRBJ1-1 TRBV9 TRBD1
CASSLSLDRVNEKLFF TGTGCCAGCAGCTTAAGTCTGGACAGGGTGAATGAAAAACTGTTTTTT - TRBJ1-4 TRBV5-8 TRBD1
CASSPTGTSSNEQFF TGTGCCAGCAGCCCAACCGGGACTAGCAGCAATGAGCAGTTCTTC - TRBJ2-1 TRBV7-3 TRBD2
CASSYSTTYYEQYF TGTGCCAGCAGTTACTCAACGACATACTACGAGCAGTACTTC - TRBJ2-7 TRBV6-6 -
CASSFPWVGEDEQYF TGTGCCAGCAGTTTCCCCTGGGTAGGAGAGGACGAGCAGTACTTC - TRBJ2-7 TRBV6-5 -
CASSPSTGSYGYTF TGTGCCAGCAGCCCCTCGACAGGTAGCTATGGCTACACCTTC once TRBJ1-2 TRBV7-6 -
CASSKQGAGGYTF TGTGCCAGTAGCAAACAGGGGGCGGGTGGCTACACCTTC - TRBJ1-2 TRBV19 TRBD1
CASSQEGGQGTEAFF TGTGCCAGCAGCCAAGAAGGGGGACAGGGGACTGAAGCTTTCTTT - TRBJ1-1 TRBV5-5 TRBD1
CAWSPGTASRETQYF TGTGCCTGGAGCCCCGGGACAGCCTCCCGGGAGACCCAGTACTTC - TRBJ2-5 TRBV30 TRBD1
CASSKLAGVFFEQYF TGTGCCAGCAGCAAACTGGCAGGGGTGTTCTTCGAGCAGTACTTC - TRBJ2-7 TRBV21-1 -